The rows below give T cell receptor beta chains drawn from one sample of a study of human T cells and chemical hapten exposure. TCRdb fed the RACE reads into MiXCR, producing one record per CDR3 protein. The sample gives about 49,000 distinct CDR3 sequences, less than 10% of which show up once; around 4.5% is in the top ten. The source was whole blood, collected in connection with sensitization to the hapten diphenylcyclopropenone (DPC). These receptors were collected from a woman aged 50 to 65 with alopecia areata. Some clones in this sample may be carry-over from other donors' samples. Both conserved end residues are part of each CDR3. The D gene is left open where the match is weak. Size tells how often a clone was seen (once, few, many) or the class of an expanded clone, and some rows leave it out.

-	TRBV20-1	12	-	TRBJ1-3	TGCAGTGCTACTCCCTCTGGAAACACCATATATTTT	CSATPSGNTIYF
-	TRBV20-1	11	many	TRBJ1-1	TGCAGGGGGGCGAGGTACACTGAAGCTTTCTTT	CRGARYTEAFF
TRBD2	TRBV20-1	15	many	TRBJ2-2	TGCAGTGCTACGCGACTAGCGGGAGCCAGCGGGGAGCTGTTTTTT	CSATRLAGASGELFF
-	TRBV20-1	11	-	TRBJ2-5	TGCAGTGCTAGAGTGGGGCCAAACCAGTACTTC	CSARVGPNQYF
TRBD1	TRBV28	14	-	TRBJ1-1	TGTGCCAGCAGAGGGGGACAGATGAACACTGAAGCTTTCTTT	CASRGGQMNTEAFF
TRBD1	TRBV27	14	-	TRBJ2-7	TGTGCCAGCAGTTCGGACAGGGTTACCTACGAGCAGTACTTC	CASSSDRVTYEQYF
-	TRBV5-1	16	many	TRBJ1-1	TGCGCCAGCAGCCCCCGGGTATTATACATGAACACTGAAGCTTTCTTT	CASSPRVLYMNTEAFF
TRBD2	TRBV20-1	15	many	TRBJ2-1	TGCAGTGCTAGTGCAGCGGGAGGGAGATACAATGAGCAGTTCTTC	CSASAAGGRYNEQFF
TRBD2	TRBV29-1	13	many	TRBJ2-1	TGCAGCGTTGAGGGACTAGCGGACAATGAGCAGTTCTTC	CSVEGLADNEQFF
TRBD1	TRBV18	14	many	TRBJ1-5	TGTGCCAGCTCACCCGGACAGGGCAATCAGCCCCAGCATTTT	CASSPGQGNQPQHF
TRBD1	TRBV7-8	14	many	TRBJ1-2	TGTGCCAGCAGCCGTTATGGGACAGAGTATGGCTACACCTTC	CASSRYGTEYGYTF
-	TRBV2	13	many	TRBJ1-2	TGTGCCAGCAGGGAGGACGGAAACTATGGCTACACCTTC	CASREDGNYGYTF
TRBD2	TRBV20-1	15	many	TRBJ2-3	TGCAGTGCAGGGACTAGCGGGTCGAGCACAGATACGCAGTATTTT	CSAGTSGSSTDTQYF
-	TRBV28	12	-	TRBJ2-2	TGTGCCTTAACGGGGCGAACCGGGGAGCTGTTTTTT	CALTGRTGELFF
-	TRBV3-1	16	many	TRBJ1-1	TGTGCCAGCAGCCAAGAAAGTTATAATCTATTCCGTGGCGCTTTCTTT	CASSQESYNLFRGAFF
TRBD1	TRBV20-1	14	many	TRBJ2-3	TGCAGTGTAGGGGACAGGAAATACACAGATACGCAGTATTTT	CSVGDRKYTDTQYF
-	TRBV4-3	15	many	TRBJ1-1	TGCGCCAGCAGCTTTACAGGGTACATGAACACTGAAGCTTTCTTT	CASSFTGYMNTEAFF
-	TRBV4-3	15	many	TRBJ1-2	TGCGCCAGCAGCCAAGATTCCCGGGATGCTTATGGCTACACCTTC	CASSQDSRDAYGYTF
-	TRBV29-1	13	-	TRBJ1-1	TGCAGCGTTGTGTTTGGCGGAATCTCTGAAGCTTTCTTT	CSVVFGGISEAFF
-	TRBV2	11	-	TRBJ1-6	TGTGCCAGCAGCGGACATTCACCCCTCCACTTT	CASSGHSPLHF
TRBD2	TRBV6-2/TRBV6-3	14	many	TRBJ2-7	TGTGCCAGCAGTATTAGCGGGACCACCTACGAGCAGTACTTC	CASSISGTTYEQYF
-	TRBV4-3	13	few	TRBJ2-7	TGCGCCAGCAGCCAAGGGCAGAACTACGAGCAGTACTTC	CASSQGQNYEQYF
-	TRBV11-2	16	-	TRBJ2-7	TGTGCCAGCAGCTGGAGTGGGGGGAGGACGACCCCCTCGCAGTACTTC	CASSWSGGRTTPSQYF
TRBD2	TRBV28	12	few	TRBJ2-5	TGTGCCAGCACTACCCCGGGAGGGACCCAGTACTTC	CASTTPGGTQYF
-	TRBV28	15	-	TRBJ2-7	TGTGCCAGCAGTACCCAGGGGTCGCCTCCCTACGAGCAGTACTTC	CASSTQGSPPYEQYF
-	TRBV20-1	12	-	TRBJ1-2	TGCAGTGCTGCGCCTGTGGGCTATGGCTACACCTTC	CSAAPVGYGYTF
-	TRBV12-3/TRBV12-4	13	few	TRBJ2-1	TGTGCCAGCAGTTGGGCAGGTGAGGATGAGCAGTTCTTC	CASSWAGEDEQFF
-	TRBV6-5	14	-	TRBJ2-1	TGTGCCAGCAGTCAACTTTGGGACTCTCATGAGCAGTTCTTC	CASSQLWDSHEQFF
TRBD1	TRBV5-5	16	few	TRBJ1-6	TGTGCCAGCAGCTTGGAAGCCGGGACAGCTGGTTCACCCCTCCACTTT	CASSLEAGTAGSPLHF
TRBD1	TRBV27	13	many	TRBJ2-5	TGTGCCAGCAGACCACAGGGGGGAGAGACCCAGTACTTC	CASRPQGGETQYF
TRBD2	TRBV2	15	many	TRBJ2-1	TGTGCCAGCAGCCCTCCAGCGGGAGGTGCTGTTGAGCAGTTCTTC	CASSPPAGGAVEQFF
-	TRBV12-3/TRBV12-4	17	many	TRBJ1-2	TGTGCCAGCAGGCGATTAGGGCTGAACCCGTGGGTCTATGGCTACACCTTC	CASRRLGLNPWVYGYTF
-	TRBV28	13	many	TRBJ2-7	TGTGCCACCGACACGGATCCTGCCTACGAGCAGTACTTC	CATDTDPAYEQYF
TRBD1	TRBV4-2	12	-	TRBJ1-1	TGTGCCAGCGGACAGGGAAGTTCTGAAGCTTTCTTT	CASGQGSSEAFF
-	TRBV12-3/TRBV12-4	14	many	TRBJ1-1	TGTGCCAGCAGCCGGACAGACACGAACACTGAAGCTTTCTTT	CASSRTDTNTEAFF
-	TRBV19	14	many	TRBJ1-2	TGTGCCAGTAGGAGGAGGTCATCTAACTATGGCTACACCTTC	CASRRRSSNYGYTF